This TCR beta chain was identified in a study of human CD8 memory T cell subsets. General study findings and limits: Estimation by Chao1 suggested that stem-like memory T cells had more diversity than did precursor exhausted T cells. Whereas effector memory cells differed, stem-like memory and precursor exhausted T cells had comparably high diversity.

Exhausted-like traits marked the TPEX cells, which were CCR7+ PD-1+ TIGIT+ early memory CD8+ T cells. Negative magnetic separation was used for the enrichment of total CD8+ T cells. This clonotype is called medium-sized based on its frequency. No antigen is known for it. The germline V gene encodes CDR1 SGHDT and CDR2 YYEEEE. This CDR3 is 14 amino acids long. Libraries of TCR beta chains were produced by 5' RACE (UMI-labeled). TCRdb reanalyzed the 5' RACE reads, giving one entry per CDR3 protein sequence and no DNA. Here the sample table reports several thousand distinct CDR3 sequences. The sequence was collected from a human donor in good health. Sequenced sample: CD8+ T cells from PBMCs. This chain uses TRBV5-6 with TRBJ2-3; TCRdb selects TRBD1, and the lack of DNA leaves this call unchecked. The CDR3 loop reads CASSRQASTDTQYF.